Described below is a single TCR beta chain sequence and its context. Its antigen specificity is not known. Base quality data are lacking; no much larger clone is found one base away. The germline V gene specifies SGDLS as CDR1 and YYNGEE as CDR2. Here V drops 0 bases and J drops 5 bases, and the junction holds 9 bases not matched to any gene. The CDR3 goes from the cysteine to the phenylalanine over 16 residues. Kept here is only the CDR3 DNA, which spans 48 bases and is read in frame from base 1. These data come from a study of shared clonotypes between healthy human individuals (dated by TCRdb to 2018 to 2020). Study-wide context: The cohort comprised two women and a few men aged 18 to 49 years. For each donor, three plates each were used for CD4 naive and CD4 memory, two plates were used for CD8 naive, and one plate was used for CD8 memory. To estimate repertoire size and how much clonotypes are shared between individuals, the study performed deep sequencing of blood TCR repertoires from about five healthy adults. To increase sequencing depth and limit assay-specific biases, different laboratories used diverse techniques to prepare libraries and sequence TCR repertoires. Between about 0.8 and 9 billion PBMCs per donor were obtained by leukapheresis.

TCR CDR3 regions were amplified from genomic DNA by multiplex PCR using the deep immunoSEQ assay. Genomic DNA extracted from each cell subset was distributed evenly over all wells of several immunoSEQ 96-well plates, and each plate served as one replicate. For sorted subsets, about 200 ng genomic DNA, equal to tens of thousands of T cell genomes, was loaded into each replicate PCR. Purified libraries were measured with a Qubit 3.0 fluorometer, size-checked on a Bioanalyzer 2100, and measured again with the KAPA Library Quantification kit. Each immunoSEQ 96-well plate was sequenced on its own single-read 150-cycle Illumina NextSeq 550 flow cell. As for how the authors treated the data: Because only junctional sequences without quality scores were contained in the immunoSEQ output, filtering matching that applied to full-length reads could not be performed. To assign V/J genes and CDR3, sequences were annotated using PyIR, a Python wrapper for IgBLAST v1.9, with IMGT germline references. Reads with weak V/J assignments (E-value above 1e-6), missing CDR3, stop codons, out-of-frame junctions, or ambiguous translated residues were removed. V3J clonotypes were defined as sequences sharing the same inferred V gene, J gene, and CDR3 amino acid sequence. Percentage overlap between repertoires was computed as shared unique clonotypes divided by the size of the smaller repertoire. Repertoire richness was assessed with RTK rarefaction, the Chao1 estimator, and Recon v2.1 estimates of unobserved clonotypes. Generation probabilities for all TCRbeta clonotypes obtained by the gDNA method from a few donors were computed using OLGA. In TCRdb, the immuneACCESS table is reduced to in-frame sequences with V and J assigned. These tables do not hold every clone; where another copy was compared, an unresolved V gene accounts for under half, and the others remain unexplained. V, J and clone size derive from that table, while D and trimming were established from the DNA sequence. Recorded for this sample are approximately 1.9 million clones; about 93% of them occurred a single time. The ten most abundant clones make up 1.5% to 2% of the sample.

Paper-wide results and their limitations: Across several donors, approximately 5% of naive CD4, roughly 3.4% of naive CD8, under 2.5% of memory CD4, and approximately 0.42% of memory CD8 clonotypes were shared. Estimated clonotype richness was generally larger for naive than for memory subsets. The genetic and exposure-history diversity represented was limited by the small number of donors. Compared with non-shared clonotypes, the clonotypes found in all four sorted-subset donors had higher generation probabilities. Pairwise subsampling indicated that sequencing depth was expected to affect the degree of clonotype sharing among donors. Sampling was restricted to blood, and TCR repertoires in tissues likely differ from the TCR repertoires found in blood. Incomplete sequencing was indicated by rarefaction of sorted-subset datasets, despite the large sequencing depth.

CD8 naive samples were obtained by positive selection for CCR7 among CD45RO-negative cells, yielding a CD45RA+CCR7+ population from which TemRA cells were excluded. The donors were healthy, HIV-negative adults who had no recently reported acute infections or vaccinations. Every donor was a Caucasian adult residing in Nashville, Tennessee, USA. Blood was obtained by leukapheresis, after which PBMCs were separated by Ficoll-Histopaque density gradient centrifugation and cryopreserved in liquid nitrogen vapor phase. Purity and quantity of every magnetically sorted T cell population were checked by analytical flow cytometry. Genomic DNA was isolated from each sorted fraction and quantified by UV absorbance on a Nanodrop 2000c.

Sequencing was carried out using naive CD8+ T cells from PBMCs. In light of the paper, this sample's cell subset or site label describes: CD45RA+CCR7+. The origin of this receptor is a man aged 18 to 29 in good health. Some clones in this sample may be carry-over from other donors' samples. The receptor chain draws on TRBV9 and TRBJ2-3, with TRBD2 matching 7 junction bases. The CDR3 protein is CASSVASGGSRDTQYF. The nucleotides read TGTGCCAGCAGCGTAGCGAGTGGCGGGAGTCGAGATACGCAGTATTTT.